This TCR beta chain is from a study of blood T cell repertoires in COVID-19. About the research overall: From T cells, B-cell-depleted T cells, or PBMCs came the material, which was cDNA or gDNA.

The CDR3 runs 18 residues. V lost 2 bases and J lost 6; bases outside the gene matches: 14. Germline lookup yields CDR1 SGHRS and CDR2 YFSETQ. Cohorts were assigned according to the clinical history that participants reported. Assay: immunoSEQ multiplex PCR; the TCRdb copy retains only in-frame clones and omits some. The table has about 300,000 clones, less than 85% seen once. Sequenced: PBMCs or T cells enriched from blood (not recorded which). The genes are TRBV5-1 and TRBJ1-6, with 7 bases fitting TRBD1. This TCR was sampled from a woman between 50 and 59 years old who had recovered from COVID-19. CDR3 sequence: CASSLSARQGEINSPLHF. Here the CDR3 DNA reads TGCGCCAGCAGCTTAAGCGCGAGGCAGGGGGAGATTAATTCACCCCTCCACTTT.